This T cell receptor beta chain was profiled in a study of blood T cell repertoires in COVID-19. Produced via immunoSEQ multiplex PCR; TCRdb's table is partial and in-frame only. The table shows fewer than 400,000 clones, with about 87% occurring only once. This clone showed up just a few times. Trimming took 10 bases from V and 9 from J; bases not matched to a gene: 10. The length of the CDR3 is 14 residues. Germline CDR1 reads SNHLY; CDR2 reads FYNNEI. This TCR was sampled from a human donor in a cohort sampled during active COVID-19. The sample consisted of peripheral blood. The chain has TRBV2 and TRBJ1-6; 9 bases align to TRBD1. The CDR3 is CATLGWTGVSPLHF. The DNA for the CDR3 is TGTGCCACTCTTGGGTGGACAGGGGTTTCACCCCTCCACTTT.